This T cell receptor (beta chain) was sequenced for a study of monozygotic twins with inflammatory bowel disease. Broader study findings: Patients got different immunosuppressive treatments, which may have made their repertoires more variable. Perhaps reflecting limited power, concordant and discordant twins did not differ in repertoire similarity. Healthy twins shared more clonotypes with others than IBD patients, most markedly active ones.

Template switching was used to attach UMIs, which incorporated a 6-nucleotide sample barcode. TCRdb derives one entry per CDR3 protein from the 5' RACE reads, leaving out DNA. Here the sample table reports about 380,000 distinct CDR3 sequences. A note on this clonotype: What it recognizes is unknown.

Looked up from germline, CDR1 is LNHDA and CDR2 is SQIVND (reference sequence). The CDR3 covers 14 residues. Sequences were obtained from blood. This TCR was sampled from a human donor with ulcerative colitis or Crohn's disease, or a healthy co-twin of an affected twin (not recorded which). This chain joins TRBV19 and TRBJ2-7; TCRdb designates TRBD1, a call that cannot be tested without DNA. The CDR3 is CASRPLDSPYEQYF.